In this sample, the clone carrying this T cell receptor beta chain turned up many times. This sample was taken from a study of metastatic and nonmetastatic thyroid tumors. No patient received treatment before thyroid surgery. TCRdb re-analyzed the PCR reads through MiXCR. The sample consists of approximately 16,000 clones, around a third of them appearing once. The receptor comes from a male donor with papillary thyroid cancer or a benign thyroid nodule (not recorded which). Some clones in this sample may be carry-over from other donors' samples. The sequenced sample consisted of tumor tissue.

The CDR3 DNA sequence: TGTGCCATCAAGCCAGTCTCTTCATACGAGCAGTACTTC. It encodes CAIKPVSSYEQYF. The chain carries TRBV10-3 and TRBJ2-7; D gene unclear. The V end lost 7 bases, the J end lost 4 bases, and 14 bases lay between the germline ends. From germline, CDR1 is ENHRY and CDR2 SYGVKD. The CDR3 contains 13 residues.